This T cell receptor (beta chain) was captured in a study of cytomegalovirus exposure and HLA in healthy donors. PCR was performed using 60 Vbeta and 13 Jbeta primers. Only in-frame clones appear in the TCRdb table, and some are missing; sequencing was by immunoSEQ multiplex PCR. The table lists about 180,000 clones, about 72% of them singletons. The CDR3 contains 14 residues. The V gene lost 0 bases and the J gene lost 0 bases, with 6 bases spanning the gap. CDR1 and CDR2 (germline): SGHTS, YDEGEE. The TCR sequence derives from a human donor in good health. Sequenced material: PBMCs. J is TRBJ1-1 and V is TRBV5-8, with D uncertain. In nucleotides, the CDR3 is TGTGCCAGCAGCTTGGGAGCAATGAACACTGAAGCTTTCTTT. Translating it yields CASSLGAMNTEAFF.